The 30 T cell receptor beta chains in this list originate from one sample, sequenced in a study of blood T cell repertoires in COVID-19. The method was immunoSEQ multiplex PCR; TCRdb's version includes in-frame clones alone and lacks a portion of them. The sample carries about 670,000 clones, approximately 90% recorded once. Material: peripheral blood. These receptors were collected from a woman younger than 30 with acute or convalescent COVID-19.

The CDR3 sequence is CASSFESSYNEQFF. The CDR3 nucleotides are TGTGCCAGCAGTTTTGAGAGCTCCTACAATGAGCAGTTCTTC. The chain couples TRBV6-2 or TRBV6-3 to TRBJ2-1; D gene uncertain. Germline V gene lookup returns CDR1 MNHEY and CDR2 SVGEGT. This CDR3 is 14 amino acids long. V lost 4 bases and J lost 0, with 7 bases in between.

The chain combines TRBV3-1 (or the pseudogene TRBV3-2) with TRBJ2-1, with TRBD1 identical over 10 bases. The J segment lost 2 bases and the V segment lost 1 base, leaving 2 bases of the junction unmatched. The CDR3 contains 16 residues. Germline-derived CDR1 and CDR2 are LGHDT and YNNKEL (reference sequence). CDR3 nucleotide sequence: TGTGCCAGCAGCCAAGTGACAGGGGGCCCCTACAATGAGCAGTTCTTC. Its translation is CASSQVTGGPYNEQFF.

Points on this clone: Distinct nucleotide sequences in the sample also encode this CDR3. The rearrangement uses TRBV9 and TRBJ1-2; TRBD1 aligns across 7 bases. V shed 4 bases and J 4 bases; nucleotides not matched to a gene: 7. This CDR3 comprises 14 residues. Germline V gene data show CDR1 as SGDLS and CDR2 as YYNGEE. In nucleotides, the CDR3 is TGTGCCAGCAGCCCGAGGGGACAGTTCTATGGCTACACCTTC. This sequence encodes CASSPRGQFYGYTF.

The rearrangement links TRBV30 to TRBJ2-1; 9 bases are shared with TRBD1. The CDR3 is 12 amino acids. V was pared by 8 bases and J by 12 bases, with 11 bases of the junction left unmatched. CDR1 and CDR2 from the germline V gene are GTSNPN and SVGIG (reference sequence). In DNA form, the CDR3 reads TGTGCCGGGAAGACAGGGGGGCTGTGGCAGTTCTTC. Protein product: CAGKTGGLWQFF.

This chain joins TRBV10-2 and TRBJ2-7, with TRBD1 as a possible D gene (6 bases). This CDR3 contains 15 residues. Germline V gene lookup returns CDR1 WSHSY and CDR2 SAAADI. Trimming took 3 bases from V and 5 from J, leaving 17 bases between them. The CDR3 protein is CASSDAPPGHDEQYF. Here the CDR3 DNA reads TGCGCCAGCAGTGACGCCCCTCCGGGACACGACGAGCAGTACTTC.

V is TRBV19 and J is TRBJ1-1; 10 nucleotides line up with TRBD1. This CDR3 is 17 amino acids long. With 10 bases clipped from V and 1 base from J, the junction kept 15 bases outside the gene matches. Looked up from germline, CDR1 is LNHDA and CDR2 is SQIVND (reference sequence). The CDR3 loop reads CATRFLRDRGPNTEAFF. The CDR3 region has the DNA TGTGCCACCCGGTTTCTCCGGGACAGGGGACCGAACACTGAAGCTTTCTTT. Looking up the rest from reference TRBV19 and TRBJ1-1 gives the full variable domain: DGGITQSPKYLFRKEGQNVTLSCEQNLNHDAMYWYRQDPGQGLRLIYYSQIVNDFQKGDIAEGYSVSREKKESFPLTVTSAQKNPTAFYLCATRFLRDRGPNTEAFFGQGTRLTVV.

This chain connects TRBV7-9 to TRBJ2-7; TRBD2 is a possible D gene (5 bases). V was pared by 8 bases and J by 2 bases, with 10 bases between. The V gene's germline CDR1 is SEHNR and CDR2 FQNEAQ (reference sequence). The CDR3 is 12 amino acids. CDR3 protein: CASCSGTYEQYF. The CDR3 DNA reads TGTGCCAGCTGCAGCGGAACCTACGAGCAGTACTTC.

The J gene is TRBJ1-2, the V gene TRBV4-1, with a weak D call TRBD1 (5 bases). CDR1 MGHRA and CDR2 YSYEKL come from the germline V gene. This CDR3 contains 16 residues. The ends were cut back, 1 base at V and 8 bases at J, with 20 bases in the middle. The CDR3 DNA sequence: TGCGCCAGCAGCCAAGGAAAAACCGGGGGAGCCTGGGGCTACACCTTC. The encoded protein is CASSQGKTGGAWGYTF.

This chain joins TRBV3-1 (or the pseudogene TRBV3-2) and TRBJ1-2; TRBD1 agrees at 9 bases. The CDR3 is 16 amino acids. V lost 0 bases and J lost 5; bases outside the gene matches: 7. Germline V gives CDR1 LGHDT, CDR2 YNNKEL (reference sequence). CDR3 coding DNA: TGTGCCAGCAGCCAAGATCTGAACAGGGGGCATTATGGCTACACCTTC. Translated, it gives CASSQDLNRGHYGYTF.

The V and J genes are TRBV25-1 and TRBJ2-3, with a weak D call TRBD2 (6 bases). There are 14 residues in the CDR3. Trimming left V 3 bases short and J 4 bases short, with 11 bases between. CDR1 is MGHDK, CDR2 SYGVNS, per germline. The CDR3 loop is CASSESSEADTQYF. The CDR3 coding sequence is TGTGCCAGCAGTGAGTCTAGCGAGGCAGATACGCAGTATTTT.

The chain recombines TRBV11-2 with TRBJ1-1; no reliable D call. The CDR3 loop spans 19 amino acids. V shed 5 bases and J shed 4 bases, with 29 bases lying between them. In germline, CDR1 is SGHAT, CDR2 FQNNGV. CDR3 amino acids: CASSPRAPSGVGVSTEAFF. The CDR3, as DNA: TGTGCCAGCAGCCCAAGGGCTCCCTCAGGAGTCGGGGTGAGCACTGAAGCTTTCTTT.

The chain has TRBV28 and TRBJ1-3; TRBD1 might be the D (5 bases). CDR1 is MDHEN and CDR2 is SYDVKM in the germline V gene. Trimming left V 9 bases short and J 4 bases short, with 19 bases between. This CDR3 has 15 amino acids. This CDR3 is CASLTGGGDGNTIYF. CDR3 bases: TGTGCCAGTCTAACAGGCGGAGGGGACGGAAACACCATATATTTT.

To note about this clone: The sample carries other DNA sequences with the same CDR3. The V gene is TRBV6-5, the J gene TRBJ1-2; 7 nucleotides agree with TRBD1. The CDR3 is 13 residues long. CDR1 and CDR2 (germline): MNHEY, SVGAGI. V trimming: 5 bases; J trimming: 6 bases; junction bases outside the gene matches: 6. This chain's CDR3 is CASSRGTEDGYTF. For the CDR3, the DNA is TGTGCCAGCAGTAGAGGGACAGAGGATGGCTACACCTTC.

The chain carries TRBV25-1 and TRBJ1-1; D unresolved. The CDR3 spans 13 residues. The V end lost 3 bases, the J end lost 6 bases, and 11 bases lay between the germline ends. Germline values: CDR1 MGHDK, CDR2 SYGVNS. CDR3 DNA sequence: TGTGCCAGCAGTGAGGCTTGGGGAGCTGAAGCTTTCTTT. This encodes CASSEAWGAEAFF.

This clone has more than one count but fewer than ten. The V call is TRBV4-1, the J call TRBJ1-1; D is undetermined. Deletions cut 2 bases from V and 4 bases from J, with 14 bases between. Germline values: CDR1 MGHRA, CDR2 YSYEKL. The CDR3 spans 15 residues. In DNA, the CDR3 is TGCGCCAGCAGCCAAAGCGAGGGAATGGGCACTGAAGCTTTCTTT. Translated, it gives CASSQSEGMGTEAFF.

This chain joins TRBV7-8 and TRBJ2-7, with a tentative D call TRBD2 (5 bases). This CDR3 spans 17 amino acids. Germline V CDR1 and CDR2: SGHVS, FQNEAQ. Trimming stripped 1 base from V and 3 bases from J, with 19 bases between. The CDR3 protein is CASSLEAAVTWGYEQYF. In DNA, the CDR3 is TGTGCCAGCAGCTTAGAAGCGGCGGTCACCTGGGGCTACGAGCAGTACTTC.

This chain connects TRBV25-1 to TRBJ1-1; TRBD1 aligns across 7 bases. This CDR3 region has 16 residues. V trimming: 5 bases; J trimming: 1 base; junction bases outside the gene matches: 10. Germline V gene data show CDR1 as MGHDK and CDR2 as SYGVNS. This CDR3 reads CASSPAGGRANTEAFF. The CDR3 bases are TGTGCCAGCAGTCCGGCAGGGGGTAGGGCGAACACTGAAGCTTTCTTT.

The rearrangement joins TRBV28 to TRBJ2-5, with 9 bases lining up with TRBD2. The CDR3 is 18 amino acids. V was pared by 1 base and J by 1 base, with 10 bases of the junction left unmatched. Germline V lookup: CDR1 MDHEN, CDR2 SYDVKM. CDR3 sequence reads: CASSLSWGRGGLQETQYF. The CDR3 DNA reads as TGTGCCAGCAGTTTATCGTGGGGGCGGGGGGGCCTCCAAGAGACCCAGTACTTC.

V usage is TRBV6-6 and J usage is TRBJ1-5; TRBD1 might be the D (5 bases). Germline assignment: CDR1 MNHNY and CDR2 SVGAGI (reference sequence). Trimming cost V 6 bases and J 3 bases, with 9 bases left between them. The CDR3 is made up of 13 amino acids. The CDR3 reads CASRLQDNQPQHF. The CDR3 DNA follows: TGTGCCAGCAGATTACAGGACAATCAGCCCCAGCATTTT.

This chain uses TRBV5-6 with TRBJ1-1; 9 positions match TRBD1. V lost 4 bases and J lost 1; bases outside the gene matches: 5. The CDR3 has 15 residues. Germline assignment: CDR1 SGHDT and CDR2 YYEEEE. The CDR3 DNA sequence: TGTGCCAGCAGCCCGGAGGACAGGGGGAACACTGAAGCTTTCTTT. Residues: CASSPEDRGNTEAFF. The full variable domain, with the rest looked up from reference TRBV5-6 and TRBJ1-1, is DAGVTQSPTHLIKTRGQQVTLRCSPKSGHDTVSWYQQALGQGPQFIFQYYEEEERQRGNFPDRFSGHQFPNYSSELNVNALLLGDSALYLCASSPEDRGNTEAFFGQGTRLTVV.

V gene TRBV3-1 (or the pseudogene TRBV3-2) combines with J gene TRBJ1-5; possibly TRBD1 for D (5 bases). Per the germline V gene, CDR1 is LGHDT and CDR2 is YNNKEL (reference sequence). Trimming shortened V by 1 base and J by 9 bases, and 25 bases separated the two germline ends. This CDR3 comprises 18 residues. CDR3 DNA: TGTGCCAGCAGCCAAGGTCCAGGGAGGCAGGGACTAGTACTGCCCCAGCATTTT. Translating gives CASSQGPGRQGLVLPQHF.

CDR3 nucleotide sequence: TGTGCCAGCAGCGTTAGCGGACAGGGGGCTTACGAGCAGTACTTC. Translating gives CASSVSGQGAYEQYF. The J gene is TRBJ2-7, the V gene TRBV9; TRBD1 matches at 11 bases. V trimming: 2 bases; J trimming: 4 bases; junction bases outside the gene matches: 5. Germline CDR1 and CDR2: SGDLS and YYNGEE. CDR3 length: 15 amino acids.

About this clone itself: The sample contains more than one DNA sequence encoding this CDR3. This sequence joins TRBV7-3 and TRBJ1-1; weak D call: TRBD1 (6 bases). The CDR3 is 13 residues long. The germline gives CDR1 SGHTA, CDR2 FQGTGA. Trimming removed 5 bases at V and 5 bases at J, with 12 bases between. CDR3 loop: CASSLTRGTEAFF. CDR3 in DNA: TGTGCCAGCAGCCTCACAAGGGGGACTGAAGCTTTCTTT. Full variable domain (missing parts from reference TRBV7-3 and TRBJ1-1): GAGVSQTPSNKVTEKGKYVELRCDPISGHTALYWYRQSLGQGPEFLIYFQGTGAADDSGLPNDRFFAVRPEGSVSTLKIQRTERGDSAVYLCASSLTRGTEAFFGQGTRLTVV.

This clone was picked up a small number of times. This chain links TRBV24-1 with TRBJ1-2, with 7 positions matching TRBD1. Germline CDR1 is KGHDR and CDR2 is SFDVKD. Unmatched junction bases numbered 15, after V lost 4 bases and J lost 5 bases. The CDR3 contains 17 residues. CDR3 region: CATSEGEGAFPFYGYTF. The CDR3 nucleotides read TGTGCCACCAGTGAGGGTGAGGGGGCGTTCCCCTTTTATGGCTACACCTTC.

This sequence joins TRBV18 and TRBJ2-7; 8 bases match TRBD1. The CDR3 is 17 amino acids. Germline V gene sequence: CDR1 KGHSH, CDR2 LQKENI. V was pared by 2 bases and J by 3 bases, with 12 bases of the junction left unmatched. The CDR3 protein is CASSPNVAGTGGYEQYF. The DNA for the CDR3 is TGTGCCAGCTCACCAAACGTTGCTGGGACAGGTGGCTACGAGCAGTACTTC.

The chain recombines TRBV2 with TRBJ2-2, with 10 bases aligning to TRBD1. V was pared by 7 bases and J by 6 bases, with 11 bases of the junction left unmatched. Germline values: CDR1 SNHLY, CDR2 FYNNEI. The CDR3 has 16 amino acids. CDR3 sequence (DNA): TGTGCCAGCAAGAGGGGGACAGGGGTATCATCCGGGGAGCTGTTTTTT. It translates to CASKRGTGVSSGELFF.

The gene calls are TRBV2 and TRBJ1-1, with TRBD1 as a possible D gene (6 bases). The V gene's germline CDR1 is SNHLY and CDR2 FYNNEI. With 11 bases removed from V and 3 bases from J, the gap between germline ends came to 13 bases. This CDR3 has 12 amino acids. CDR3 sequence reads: CAVGGAYTEAFF. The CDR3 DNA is TGTGCCGTCGGGGGGGCGTACACTGAAGCTTTCTTT.

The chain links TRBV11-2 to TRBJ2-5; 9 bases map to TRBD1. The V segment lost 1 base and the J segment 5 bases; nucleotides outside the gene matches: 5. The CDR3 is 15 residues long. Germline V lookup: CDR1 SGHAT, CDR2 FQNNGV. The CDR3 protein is CASSLGTGVRETQYF. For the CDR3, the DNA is TGTGCCAGCAGCTTAGGGACAGGGGTTCGGGAGACCCAGTACTTC.

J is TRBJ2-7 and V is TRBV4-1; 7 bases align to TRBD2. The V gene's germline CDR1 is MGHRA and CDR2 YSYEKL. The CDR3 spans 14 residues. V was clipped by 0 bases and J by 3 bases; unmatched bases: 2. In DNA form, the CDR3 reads TGCGCCAGCAGCCAAGATGCGGGGGACTACGAGCAGTACTTC. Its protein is CASSQDAGDYEQYF.

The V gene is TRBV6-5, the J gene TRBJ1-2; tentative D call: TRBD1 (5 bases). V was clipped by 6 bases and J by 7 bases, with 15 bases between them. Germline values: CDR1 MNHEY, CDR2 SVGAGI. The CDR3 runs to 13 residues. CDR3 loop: CASRGPNPSGYTF. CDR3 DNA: TGTGCCAGCAGGGGGCCCAACCCGTCTGGCTACACCTTC.